These 19 T cell receptor beta chains came from one sample sequenced in a study of T cell clones after liver transplantation. This table comes from immunoSEQ multiplex PCR, and its TCRdb copy is limited to in-frame clones, with some not included. The repertoire includes roughly 62,000 clones, around three quarters of them detected once, and roughly 2.8% sits in the top ten. The specimen was CD4+ T cells from blood, collected at the roughly 15-month timepoint. These receptors came from a human patient who received a liver transplant. Some of these T cells may belong to the graft donor.

V and J are TRBV13 and TRBJ2-2; D gene ambiguous. The CDR3 loop spans 14 amino acids. Germline loops: CDR1 PRHDT, CDR2 FYEKMQ (reference sequence). With 5 bases removed from V and 9 bases from J, the gap between germline ends came to 16 bases. The CDR3 here is CASSPGMGSRELFF. The CDR3 coding sequence is TGTGCCAGCAGCCCTGGAATGGGGTCCCGGGAGCTGTTTTTT.

The chain couples TRBV27 to TRBJ1-2, with 8 bases fitting TRBD1. CDR1 MNHEY and CDR2 SMNVEV come from the germline V gene (reference sequence). With V trimmed by 3 bases and J by 0 bases, 15 bases remained unmatched. The CDR3 is 19 residues long. The CDR3 region is CASSFFNRDRPYTNYGYTF. The CDR3 DNA is TGTGCCAGCAGTTTCTTTAACCGGGACAGGCCCTATACTAACTATGGCTACACCTTC.

The CDR3 sequence: CASSRPPVGGGNIQYF. Written as DNA, the CDR3 is TGTGCCAGCAGCCGACCCCCGGTGGGAGGGGGAAACATTCAGTACTTC. This chain joins TRBV7-2 and TRBJ2-4; D may be TRBD2 (7 bases). V lost 5 bases, J lost 6 bases, and 20 bases lay in between. The CDR3 is made up of 16 amino acids. The germline gives CDR1 SGHTA, CDR2 FQGNSA.

In DNA form, the CDR3 reads TGTGCCAGCAGTGAAGCAGGACAGCCCCAGCATTTT. Translated: CASSEAGQPQHF. This sequence joins TRBV6-1 and TRBJ1-5, with no clear D. CDR3 length equals 12 residues. V shed 0 bases and J shed 7 bases, with 4 bases lying between them. The germline V gene has CDR1 MNHNS and CDR2 SASEGT.

The chain joins TRBV19 to TRBJ2-1; TRBD1 matches 8 bases. Losses at the gene ends were 6 bases for V and 2 bases for J; bases not matched to a gene: 6. The CDR3 loop spans 15 amino acids. Germline values: CDR1 LNHDA, CDR2 SQIVND (reference sequence). The CDR3 is CASSPTGEAYNEQFF. The DNA for the CDR3 is TGTGCCAGTAGCCCGACAGGGGAAGCCTACAATGAGCAGTTCTTC.

V gene TRBV4-3 combines with J gene TRBJ1-2; no clear D gene. The V end lost 0 bases, the J end lost 4 bases, and 12 bases lay between the germline ends. The CDR3 spans 15 residues. Germline V gene sequence: CDR1 LGHNA, CDR2 YSLEER. CDR3 bases: TGCGCCAGCAGCCAAGATAAAGCGGGCTTCTATGGCTACACCTTC. This codes for CASSQDKAGFYGYTF.

The chain uses TRBV7-2 and TRBJ2-2; tentatively, D is TRBD2 (5 bases). This CDR3 spans 15 amino acids. Per the germline V gene, CDR1 is SGHTA and CDR2 is FQGNSA. Trimming removed 5 bases from V and 6 bases from J, with 16 bases in between. CDR3: CASSPILLGAGELFF. The CDR3 DNA is TGTGCCAGCAGCCCGATCCTCCTCGGGGCCGGGGAGCTGTTTTTT.

The chain joins TRBV7-9 to TRBJ1-1, with TRBD1 identical over 7 bases. V lost 9 bases to trimming and J lost 1 base; unmatched junction nucleotides: 8. CDR1 is SEHNR and CDR2 is FQNEAQ in the germline V gene (reference sequence). The CDR3 contains 14 residues. The CDR3 bases are TGTGCCAGTACCCTGGGACAGCAGAACACTGAAGCTTTCTTT. Protein sequence: CASTLGQQNTEAFF.

The rearrangement links TRBV19 to TRBJ1-5; D is uncertain. CDR3 size: 13 residues. The V end was cut by 7 bases, the J end by 6 bases, with 13 bases between. Germline V gene lookup returns CDR1 LNHDA and CDR2 SQIVND (reference sequence). CDR3 amino acids: CASMAWTGQPQHF. The DNA for the CDR3 is TGTGCCAGTATGGCCTGGACGGGTCAGCCCCAGCATTTT.

This clone was found once. In DNA, the CDR3 is TGTGCCAGCAGTTTAGGGGGGGTGGCGGCTACCTACGAGCAGTACTTC. Translation gives CASSLGGVAATYEQYF. The J gene is TRBJ2-7, the V gene TRBV28; 7 positions agree with TRBD2. The trim removed 2 bases at V and 2 bases at J, leaving 9 bases unmatched. CDR1 MDHEN and CDR2 SYDVKM come from the germline V gene. CDR3 length: 16 amino acids.

There are many counts of this clone. The chain carries TRBV15 and TRBJ1-1; unclear D gene. CDR3 length: 15 residues. Deletions cut 0 bases from V and 1 base from J, with 9 bases between. In germline, CDR1 is LNHNV, CDR2 YYDKDF (reference sequence). CDR3 DNA: TGTGCCACCAGCAGAGACAGAGCTCAGAACACTGAAGCTTTCTTT. This encodes CATSRDRAQNTEAFF. The full variable domain, its missing parts supplied by reference TRBV15 and TRBJ1-1, is DAMVIQNPRYQVTQFGKPVTLSCSQTLNHNVMYWYQQKSSQAPKLLFHYYDKDFNNEADTPDNFQSRRPNTSFCFLDIRSPGLGDTAMYLCATSRDRAQNTEAFFGQGTRLTVV.

This chain connects TRBV4-3 to TRBJ2-3; D is perhaps TRBD1 or TRBD2 (5 bases each). This CDR3 spans 13 amino acids. CDR1 is LGHNA and CDR2 is YSLEER in the germline V gene. V was pared by 3 bases and J by 6 bases, with 10 bases between. The CDR3 DNA follows: TGCGCCAGCAGCCAGCAGGGCGGGGATACGCAGTATTTT. As protein: CASSQQGGDTQYF.

This clone has only a few counts. The chain recombines TRBV28 with TRBJ2-7; D is possibly TRBD1 (5 bases). There are 14 residues in the CDR3. CDR1 is MDHEN, CDR2 SYDVKM, per germline. V dropped 5 bases and J dropped 1 base, with 12 bases sitting between them. The CDR3 is CASSKPQVSYEQYF. CDR3 nucleotide sequence: TGTGCCAGCAGTAAACCACAGGTTTCCTACGAGCAGTACTTC. Drawing the rest from reference TRBV28 and TRBJ2-7, the complete variable domain is DVKVTQSSRYLVKRTGEKVFLECVQDMDHENMFWYRQDPGLGLRLIYFSYDVKMKEKGDIPEGYSVSREKKERFSLILESASTNQTSMYLCASSKPQVSYEQYFGPGTRLTVT.

The V call is TRBV28, the J call TRBJ2-5, with 7 bases identical to TRBD2. Germline V gives CDR1 MDHEN, CDR2 SYDVKM. CDR3 length: 15 amino acids. The J segment lost 4 bases and the V segment lost 4 bases, leaving 9 bases of the junction unmatched. This CDR3 is CASSSQGRAVETQYF. DNA of the CDR3: TGTGCCAGCAGTTCGCAAGGGAGGGCGGTAGAGACCCAGTACTTC.

This rearrangement joins TRBV5-1 to TRBJ2-7, with D unclear. The CDR3 is 13 amino acids. The germline V gene has CDR1 SGHRS and CDR2 YFSETQ. V was clipped by 2 bases and J by 2 bases, with 8 bases between them. CDR3 protein: CASSFENTYEQYF. The CDR3 DNA is TGCGCCAGCAGCTTTGAGAATACCTACGAGCAGTACTTC.

The chain is built from TRBV6-1 and TRBJ2-5; D uncertain. The germline V gene encodes CDR1 MNHNS and CDR2 SASEGT. The length of the CDR3 is 12 residues. V shed 3 bases and J shed 4 bases, with 6 bases lying between them. CDR3 DNA: TGTGCCAGCAGTGAGCATGGAGAGACCCAGTACTTC. Encoded protein: CASSEHGETQYF.

V gene TRBV5-1 combines with J gene TRBJ2-3; D ambiguous. V lost 0 bases to trimming and J lost 0 bases, with 8 bases between them. Per the germline V gene, CDR1 is SGHRS and CDR2 is YFSETQ. The CDR3 length is 15 residues. The CDR3 coding sequence is TGCGCCAGCAGCTTGGGAACAGTAAGCACAGATACGCAGTATTTT. This translates into CASSLGTVSTDTQYF.

This clone showed up just once. The chain couples TRBV21-1 to TRBJ2-2; the table assigns TRBD1, which was not confirmed against the DNA. TRBV21-1 is deemed a pseudogene. The CDR3 length is 15 residues. The CDR3 here is CASSICRQGAGELFF. CDR3 DNA: TGTGCCAGCAGCATTTGCCGACAGGGGGCCGGGGAGCTGTTTTTT.

This clone has just one count. The V call is TRBV7-2, the J call TRBJ1-2; D call uncertain. V lost 6 bases, J lost 2 bases, and 7 bases lay in between. This CDR3 is built from 12 residues. Germline values: CDR1 SGHTA, CDR2 FQGNSA. The CDR3 nucleotides are TGTGCCAGCAGTTTGGTCAACTATGGCTACACCTTC. Translated, it gives CASSLVNYGYTF.